Presented here are 20 T cell receptor beta chains from one specimen sequenced in a study of blood T cell repertoires in COVID-19. Repertoires were generated with immunoSEQ multiplex PCR, while TCRdb's copy carries only in-frame clones and drops some. The sample has more than 150,000 clones; about 89% are singletons. The material sequenced was peripheral blood. The source of these receptors is a man aged 35-49 years with acute or convalescent COVID-19.

The chain combines TRBV5-5 with TRBJ1-6; 8 nucleotides align to TRBD1. Trimming removed 4 bases from V and 5 bases from J; junction bases left unmatched: 5. The V gene's germline CDR1 is SGHKS and CDR2 YYEKEE (reference sequence). The CDR3 is 15 amino acids. CDR3 protein: CASSSPGQDNSPLHF. The DNA for the CDR3 is TGTGCCAGCAGCAGTCCGGGACAGGATAATTCACCCCTCCACTTT.

CDR3 nucleotide sequence: TGTGCCAGCAGTTTACAGGGGGGCTATGGCTACACCTTC. Translated: CASSLQGGYGYTF. The genes are TRBV27 and TRBJ1-2; 7 nucleotides line up with TRBD1. V shed 2 bases, J shed 4 bases, and the junction held 1 base outside the gene matches. The CDR3 loop spans 13 amino acids. Germline V gives CDR1 MNHEY, CDR2 SMNVEV (reference sequence).

Only one count was recorded for this clone. This rearrangement joins TRBV7-9 to TRBJ2-7, with 9 bases that match TRBD2. The J segment lost 3 bases and the V segment lost 2 bases, leaving 11 bases of the junction unmatched. CDR1 is SEHNR and CDR2 is FQNEAQ in the germline V gene (reference sequence). The CDR3 spans 17 residues. The CDR3 protein is CASSLRGSASGVYEQYF. The CDR3 region has the DNA TGTGCCAGCAGCTTAAGGGGGTCGGCTAGCGGGGTCTACGAGCAGTACTTC.

The V call is TRBV6-6, the J call TRBJ1-2; D possibly corresponds to TRBD1 (5 bases). Between the trimmed V and J ends, which lost 2 bases and 8 bases, there was a span of 15 bases. The CDR3 loop spans 14 amino acids. CDR1 and CDR2 from the germline V gene are MNHNY and SVGAGI (reference sequence). CDR3 protein: CASSYKGEEWGYTF. The CDR3 DNA sequence: TGTGCCAGCAGTTACAAAGGGGAGGAGTGGGGCTACACCTTC.

CDR3 amino acids: CASSLGGPNEQFF. The CDR3 nucleotides read TGTGCCAGCAGCTTAGGAGGGCCCAATGAGCAGTTCTTC. V gene TRBV7-9 combines with J gene TRBJ2-1; possibly TRBD2 for D (5 bases). The CDR3 has 13 amino acids. With 1 base removed from V and 6 bases from J, the gap between germline ends came to 7 bases. Looked up from germline, CDR1 is SEHNR and CDR2 is FQNEAQ (reference sequence).

This rearrangement joins TRBV4-3 to TRBJ2-7, with a weak D call TRBD1 (5 bases). This CDR3 has 15 amino acids. The germline gives CDR1 LGHNA, CDR2 YSLEER. Trimming took off 4 bases at V and 3 bases at J, with 16 bases between the two ends. The CDR3 region is CASSPKQGSGYEQYF. As DNA, the CDR3 is TGCGCCAGCAGCCCAAAGCAGGGATCGGGCTACGAGCAGTACTTC.

The table lists this clone with a count of one. V and J are TRBV11-2 and TRBJ2-2; maybe TRBD1 (6 bases). Trimming removed 5 bases at V and 5 bases at J, with 15 bases between. CDR1 is SGHAT, CDR2 FQNNGV, per germline. This CDR3 has 15 residues. CDR3 in DNA: TGTGCCAGCAGCCCTAGGGGGACACCAACCGGGGAGCTGTTTTTT. It codes for CASSPRGTPTGELFF. The variable domain in full, with the rest retrieved from reference TRBV11-2 and TRBJ2-2, is EAGVAQSPRYKIIEKRQSVAFWCNPISGHATLYWYQQILGQGPKLLIQFQNNGVVDDSQLPKDRFSAERLKGVDSTLKIQPAKLEDSAVYLCASSPRGTPTGELFFGEGSRLTVL.

This clone was counted once. V usage is TRBV2 and J usage is TRBJ2-5, with D tentatively TRBD2 (5 bases). The germline gives CDR1 SNHLY, CDR2 FYNNEI. This CDR3 contains 13 residues. Trimming cost V 7 bases and J 4 bases, with 13 bases left between them. The CDR3, as DNA: TGTGCCAGCAACACGGGGTTAGGAGAGACCCAGTACTTC. It is translated as CASNTGLGETQYF.

The genes are TRBV6-5 and TRBJ2-7, with 9 bases matching TRBD2. Germline assignment: CDR1 MNHEY and CDR2 SVGAGI. V lost 4 bases and J lost 0; bases outside the gene matches: 4. The CDR3 extends over 15 amino acids. The CDR3 sequence is CASSSQRGVSYEQYF. The CDR3 DNA reads as TGTGCCAGCAGTTCCCAGCGGGGGGTCTCCTACGAGCAGTACTTC.

The J gene is TRBJ2-3, the V gene TRBV28, with 8 bases identical to TRBD1. J was trimmed by 3 bases and V by 3 bases; bases with no gene match: 11. There are 17 residues in the CDR3. Germline V gene data show CDR1 as MDHEN and CDR2 as SYDVKM. The CDR3 loop reads CASSFREGQGETDTQYF. CDR3 DNA sequence: TGTGCCAGCAGTTTTAGGGAAGGACAGGGTGAGACAGATACGCAGTATTTT.

The J gene is TRBJ1-1, the V gene TRBV5-1, with 9 bases identical to TRBD1. Germline values: CDR1 SGHRS, CDR2 YFSETQ. The V gene end was trimmed by 3 bases and the J gene end by 0 bases; junction bases not matched to a gene: 6. This CDR3 is built from 16 residues. The CDR3 coding sequence is TGCGCCAGCAGCTCACAGGGGGCTCCTATGAACACTGAAGCTTTCTTT. Its translation is CASSSQGAPMNTEAFF.

V and J are TRBV4-3 and TRBJ1-3; D gene ambiguous. Germline lookup yields CDR1 LGHNA and CDR2 YSLEER. The CDR3 runs to 15 residues. With 0 bases removed from V and 1 base from J, the gap between germline ends came to 7 bases. The CDR3 region has the DNA TGCGCCAGCAGCCAAGATTTCGGGTCTGGAAACACCATATATTTT. It yields the protein CASSQDFGSGNTIYF.

The chain recombines TRBV6-5 with TRBJ1-1, with D perhaps matching TRBD1 (5 bases). Germline values: CDR1 MNHEY, CDR2 SVGAGI. CDR3 size: 15 residues. V lost 1 base, J lost 2 bases, and 11 bases lay in between. CDR3: CASSYFGGANTEAFF. The CDR3 nucleotides read TGTGCCAGCAGTTACTTCGGGGGTGCCAACACTGAAGCTTTCTTT.

The chain combines TRBV6-5 with TRBJ1-2, with 7 bases fitting TRBD1. The CDR3 consists of 13 residues. CDR1 MNHEY and CDR2 SVGAGI come from the germline V gene. J was trimmed by 5 bases and V by 9 bases; bases with no gene match: 9. The CDR3 sequence is CASRRQGGYGYTF. The CDR3 coding sequence is TGTGCCAGTCGGCGACAGGGCGGATATGGCTACACCTTC.

The V call is TRBV5-1, the J call TRBJ1-1, with a possible D match to TRBD1 (6 bases). Germline V gives CDR1 SGHRS, CDR2 YFSETQ. The CDR3 has 15 residues. Trimming shortened V by 0 bases and J by 4 bases, and 13 bases separated the two germline ends. The CDR3 region is CASSLGGGASTEAFF. CDR3 nucleotides: TGCGCCAGCAGCTTGGGCGGGGGGGCATCCACTGAAGCTTTCTTT.

V usage is TRBV5-1 and J usage is TRBJ1-4; 10 bases fit TRBD1. The germline gives CDR1 SGHRS, CDR2 YFSETQ. The CDR3 is made up of 15 amino acids. The V gene end was trimmed by 3 bases and the J gene end by 6 bases; junction bases not matched to a gene: 5. Here the CDR3 reads CASSSIGTGDEKLFF. As DNA, the CDR3 is TGCGCCAGCAGCTCGATAGGGACAGGGGATGAAAAACTGTTTTTT.

Only one count was recorded for this clone. The chain uses TRBV27 and TRBJ2-6, with TRBD1 identical over 8 bases. The germline gives CDR1 MNHEY, CDR2 SMNVEV (reference sequence). J gave up 2 bases and V 4 bases, and 13 bases lay outside the gene matches. CDR3 length: 19 amino acids. In DNA, the CDR3 is TGTGCCAGCAGTTCCCCCCCCGGACAGGGATTGGCTGGGGCCAACGTCCTGACTTTC. It specifies CASSSPPGQGLAGANVLTF.

This clone was detected once. V gene TRBV6-1 combines with J gene TRBJ1-3; D may be TRBD1 (5 bases). Looked up from germline, CDR1 is MNHNS and CDR2 is SASEGT. This CDR3 has 15 residues. Trimming stripped 0 bases from V and 2 bases from J, with 8 bases between. CDR3 in amino acids: CASSEAWGPGNTIYF. The CDR3 DNA follows: TGTGCCAGCAGTGAAGCCTGGGGCCCTGGAAACACCATATATTTT.

This chain joins TRBV6-2 or TRBV6-3 and TRBJ2-7; TRBD1 matches 8 bases. Germline V gene data show CDR1 as MNHEY and CDR2 as SVGEGT. J was trimmed by 3 bases and V by 2 bases; bases with no gene match: 21. This CDR3 is 20 amino acids long. In nucleotides, the CDR3 is TGTGCCAGCAGTTACGCTTCGGTTCCGAGACAGGGGCTTCAGAACTACGAGCAGTACTTC. As protein: CASSYASVPRQGLQNYEQYF.

This clone was detected ten times or more. This chain links TRBV7-9 with TRBJ2-2; 9 bases map to TRBD1. The CDR3 runs to 14 residues. CDR1 is SEHNR, CDR2 FQNEAQ, per germline (reference sequence). The V and J ends lost 5 bases and 6 bases, in that order; junction bases with no gene match: 4. The CDR3 nucleotides are TGTGCCAGCAGCCGGACAGGGGAGGCCGGGGAGCTGTTTTTT. Translating gives CASSRTGEAGELFF. Combining the CDR3 with reference TRBV7-9 and TRBJ2-2 gives the whole variable domain DTGVSQNPRHKITKRGQNVTFRCDPISEHNRLYWYRQTLGQGPEFLTYFQNEAQLEKSRLLSDRFSAERPKGSFSTLEIQRTEQGDSAMYLCASSRTGEAGELFFGEGSRLTVL.